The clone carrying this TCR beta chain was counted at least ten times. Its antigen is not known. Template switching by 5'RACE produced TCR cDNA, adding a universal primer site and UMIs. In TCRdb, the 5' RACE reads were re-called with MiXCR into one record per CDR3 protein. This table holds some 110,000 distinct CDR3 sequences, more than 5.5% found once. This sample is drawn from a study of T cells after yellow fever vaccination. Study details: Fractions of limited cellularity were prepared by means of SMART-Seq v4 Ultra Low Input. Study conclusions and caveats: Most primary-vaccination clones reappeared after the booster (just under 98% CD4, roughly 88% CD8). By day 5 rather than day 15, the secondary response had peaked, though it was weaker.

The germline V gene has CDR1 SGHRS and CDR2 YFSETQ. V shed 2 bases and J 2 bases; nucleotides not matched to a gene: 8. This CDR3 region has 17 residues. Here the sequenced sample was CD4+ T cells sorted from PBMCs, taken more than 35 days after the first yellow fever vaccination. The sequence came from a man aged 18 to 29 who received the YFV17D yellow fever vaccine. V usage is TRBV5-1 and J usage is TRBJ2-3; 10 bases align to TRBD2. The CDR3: CASSFKILAGDTDTQYF. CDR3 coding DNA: TGCGCCAGCAGCTTTAAGATCCTAGCGGGGGACACAGATACGCAGTATTTT.